Presented here are 24 T cell receptor beta chains from one specimen sequenced in a study of blood T cell repertoires in COVID-19. The data were produced by immunoSEQ multiplex PCR, yet TCRdb's version contains in-frame clones alone and is incomplete. The sample records fewer than 200,000 clones, 75% to 85% being singletons. The sample consisted of peripheral blood. Receptors were obtained from a woman between 55 and 75 years old with COVID-19, enrolled during active disease.

This chain uses TRBV18 with TRBJ2-7; D is unresolved. CDR3 size: 13 residues. Germline V gives CDR1 KGHSH, CDR2 LQKENI. V lost 1 base and J lost 3, with 7 bases in between. The CDR3 is CASSPLSGYEQYV. CDR3 nucleotides: TGTGCCAGCTCACCACTGTCAGGCTACGAGCAGTACGTC.

This sequence joins TRBV6-5 and TRBJ1-3; 10 bases match TRBD1. Germline loops: CDR1 MNHEY, CDR2 SVGAGI. The CDR3 is made up of 15 amino acids. V shed 4 bases and J 6 bases; nucleotides not matched to a gene: 6. The CDR3 nucleotides read TGTGCCAGCAGTTCCACCGGACAGGGGGTAAACACCATATATTTT. Amino acids: CASSSTGQGVNTIYF.

The CDR3 region is CASRPGGGTGELFF. CDR3 in DNA: TGTGCCAGCCGTCCCGGCGGGGGAACCGGGGAGCTGTTTTTT. The J gene is TRBJ2-2, the V gene TRBV19; the match to TRBD2 covers 7 bases. The V gene end was trimmed by 9 bases and the J gene end by 5 bases; junction bases not matched to a gene: 9. Germline CDR1 LNHDA, CDR2 SQIVND (reference sequence). The CDR3 spans 14 residues.

CDR3 amino acids: CASSPRAPNTEAFF. In nucleotides, the CDR3 is TGTGCCAGCAGCCCCCGAGCACCGAACACTGAAGCTTTCTTT. The J gene is TRBJ1-1, the V gene TRBV28; D unclear. CDR3 size: 14 residues. V lost 6 bases and J lost 1, with 12 bases in between. Germline CDR1 and CDR2: MDHEN and SYDVKM.

The rearrangement joins TRBV6-5 to TRBJ1-5, with 7 bases matching TRBD1. This CDR3 is built from 15 residues. J was trimmed by 5 bases and V by 4 bases; bases with no gene match: 8. In germline, CDR1 is MNHEY, CDR2 SVGAGI. The CDR3 region has the DNA TGTGCCAGCAGTTCCCTGACAGGGATGGATCAGCCCCAGCATTTT. This encodes CASSSLTGMDQPQHF.

The chain uses TRBV10-2 and TRBJ2-7; no reliable D call. Trimming took off 8 bases at V and 3 bases at J, with 5 bases between the two ends. From germline, CDR1 is WSHSY and CDR2 SAAADI. The CDR3 length is 10 residues. For the CDR3, the DNA is TGCGCCAGCCGGTTCTACGAGCAGTACGTC. This translates into CASRFYEQYV.

V gene TRBV15 combines with J gene TRBJ1-5, with D possibly TRBD1 on 5 matching bases. The CDR3 spans 14 residues. Trimming pared 6 bases from V and 7 bases from J, leaving 16 bases between. Germline lookup yields CDR1 LNHNV and CDR2 YYDKDF (reference sequence). The CDR3 region is CATSRSGRDQPQHF. In DNA, the CDR3 is TGTGCCACCAGTAGGAGTGGGCGGGACCAGCCCCAGCATTTT.

The chain carries TRBV5-1 and TRBJ2-5; 9 bases agree with TRBD2. Unmatched junction bases numbered 9, after V lost 4 bases and J lost 5 bases. The CDR3 loop spans 15 amino acids. Per germline, CDR1 SGHRS and CDR2 YFSETQ. The CDR3 DNA sequence: TGCGCCAGCAGCATGCGGCTAGCGGGGCAGGAGACCCAGTACTTC. Translated, it gives CASSMRLAGQETQYF.

The chain is built from TRBV6-1 and TRBJ2-7; 9 nucleotides align to TRBD2. CDR3 length equals 17 residues. V was clipped by 1 base and J by 5 bases; unmatched bases: 12. The germline V gene has CDR1 MNHNS and CDR2 SASEGT. The CDR3 region is CASSEVLWGTSRDEQYV. The CDR3 DNA sequence: TGTGCCAGCAGTGAAGTCTTATGGGGGACTAGCCGCGACGAGCAGTACGTC.

The V and J genes are TRBV19 and TRBJ2-1; TRBD2 aligns across 11 bases. The CDR3 is 16 residues long. Germline V gene data show CDR1 as LNHDA and CDR2 as SQIVND (reference sequence). With V trimmed by 5 bases and J by 7 bases, 10 bases remained unmatched. The CDR3 DNA reads TGTGCCAGTAGTCGATTACTAGCGGGAGTTTTGAATGAGCAGTTCTTC. It translates to CASSRLLAGVLNEQFF.

The chain's CDR3 is CASLFLPGVGSGLFF. For the CDR3, the DNA is TGTGCCAGCCTATTTCTTCCAGGGGTTGGGTCAGGACTGTTTTTT. The genes are TRBV7-2 and TRBJ1-4, with a weak D call TRBD1 (6 bases). The CDR3 contains 15 residues. Germline-derived CDR1 and CDR2 are SGHTA and FQGNSA. V shed 8 bases and J shed 13 bases, with 26 bases lying between them.

The count of this clone is one. V and J are TRBV5-7 and TRBJ1-5, with no clear D. TRBV5-7 is treated as an ORF (open reading frame) with a function not yet certain. CDR3 length: 13 amino acids. Trimming removed 0 bases at V and 6 bases at J, with 7 bases between. The CDR3 nucleotides read TGTGCCAGCAGCTTGGGGTACGGTCAGCCCCAGCATTTT. Translating gives CASSLGYGQPQHF.

This rearrangement joins TRBV7-2 to TRBJ1-6; no clear D. Germline lookup yields CDR1 SGHTA and CDR2 FQGNSA. Trimming took off 5 bases at V and 2 bases at J, with 10 bases between the two ends. The CDR3 consists of 15 residues. The CDR3 DNA is TGTGCCAGCAGCCTAGACATCGCCTATAATTCACCCCTCCACTTT. Protein: CASSLDIAYNSPLHF.

The rearrangement uses TRBV2 and TRBJ2-3, with D possibly matching TRBD2 (6 bases). The CDR3 totals 14 residues. Trimming left V 4 bases short and J 5 bases short, with 13 bases between. Germline loops: CDR1 SNHLY, CDR2 FYNNEI. In nucleotides, the CDR3 is TGTGCCAGCAGTGGGACTACCCGAGGAGATACGCAGTATTTT. Amino acids: CASSGTTRGDTQYF. The full variable domain, in which reference TRBV2 and TRBJ2-3 provide the parts outside the CDR3, is EPEVTQTPSHQVTQMGQEVILRCVPISNHLYFYWYRQILGQKVEFLVSFYNNEISEKSEIFDDQFSVERPDGSNFTLKIRSTKLEDSAMYFCASSGTTRGDTQYFGPGTRLTVL.

This chain connects TRBV28 to TRBJ2-5; D is possibly TRBD1 (6 bases). Germline V lookup: CDR1 MDHEN, CDR2 SYDVKM. Trimming shortened V by 4 bases and J by 5 bases, and 14 bases separated the two germline ends. The CDR3 runs to 14 residues. In DNA, the CDR3 is TGTGCCAGCAGTTCAACTAGGGGGTGGGAGACCCAGTACTTC. Translated, it gives CASSSTRGWETQYF.

The chain is built from TRBV29-1 and TRBJ2-7, with D tentatively TRBD1 (6 bases). Looked up from germline, CDR1 is SQVTM and CDR2 is ANQGSEA. The V and J ends lost 4 bases and 4 bases respectively, with 17 bases between them. This CDR3 region has 14 residues. The CDR3 DNA reads as TGCAGCGTTGGGGTTTCTGCGAGGGGGTACGAGCAGTACTTC. Translating it yields CSVGVSARGYEQYF.

The rearrangement joins TRBV20-1 to TRBJ1-2; no clear D. This CDR3 is built from 13 residues. Germline assignment: CDR1 DFQATT and CDR2 SNEGSKA (reference sequence). V lost 6 bases to trimming and J lost 3 bases, with 14 bases between them. CDR3 amino acids: CSASMGRDYGYTF. Here the CDR3 DNA reads TGCAGTGCCAGTATGGGGAGGGACTATGGCTACACCTTC.

J is TRBJ1-4 and V is TRBV4-1, with 10 bases aligning to TRBD1. This CDR3 is built from 15 residues. With 5 bases clipped from V and 9 bases from J, the junction kept 9 bases outside the gene matches. Looked up from germline, CDR1 is MGHRA and CDR2 is YSYEKL. DNA of the CDR3: TGCGCCAGCAGCAACGGGACAGGGGATAGTAAAAAACTGTTTTTT. This encodes CASSNGTGDSKKLFF.

This CDR3 is CATSDPGQKDSEAFF. The CDR3 DNA is TGTGCCACCAGTGATCCGGGACAGAAGGACTCTGAAGCTTTCTTT. The chain couples TRBV24-1 to TRBJ1-1; 7 bases line up with TRBD1. The CDR3 totals 15 residues. The ends lost 3 bases at V and 6 bases at J; junction bases unmatched: 9. Germline V gene data show CDR1 as KGHDR and CDR2 as SFDVKD.

The chain combines TRBV9 with TRBJ2-3, with D possibly being TRBD1 (5 bases). The germline V and J ends were trimmed by 0 bases and 2 bases, with 10 bases remaining between them. The CDR3 spans 15 residues. Germline V gives CDR1 SGDLS, CDR2 YYNGEE. The DNA for the CDR3 is TGTGCCAGCAGCGTAGTAGGGGTGAACACAGATACGCAGTATTTT. Its translation is CASSVVGVNTDTQYF. Full variable domain (missing parts from reference TRBV9 and TRBJ2-3): DSGVTQTPKHLITATGQRVTLRCSPRSGDLSVYWYQQSLDQGLQFLIQYYNGEERAKGNILERFSAQQFPDLHSELNLSSLELGDSALYFCASSVVGVNTDTQYFGPGTRLTVL.

Remarks on this clone: Other nucleotide sequences from this sample produce the same CDR3. The chain employs TRBV3-1 (or the pseudogene TRBV3-2) and TRBJ2-3, with TRBD1 matching 7 bases. The germline V gene has CDR1 LGHDT and CDR2 YNNKEL (reference sequence). V was pared by 3 bases and J by 3 bases, with 0 bases of the junction left unmatched. The CDR3 sequence is 13 residues long. The CDR3 loop is CASSQGQTDTQYF. DNA for the CDR3: TGTGCCAGCAGCCAGGGACAGACAGATACGCAGTATTTT.

This chain links TRBV7-2 with TRBJ2-3, with 11 bases matching TRBD2. After removal of 4 bases from V and 5 bases from J, the junction contained 14 bases not matched to a gene. Germline V gives CDR1 SGHTA, CDR2 FQGNSA. This CDR3 is built from 18 residues. This CDR3 reads CASSSPLSGGAGGDTQYF. As DNA, the CDR3 is TGTGCCAGCAGCTCGCCCCTTAGCGGGGGGGCTGGGGGAGATACGCAGTATTTT.

This chain uses TRBV29-1 with TRBJ2-7; weak D call: TRBD1 (6 bases). The CDR3 sequence is 14 residues long. Per germline, CDR1 SQVTM and CDR2 ANQGSEA. The ends were cut back, 8 bases at V and 2 bases at J, with 19 bases in the middle. CDR3 in DNA: TGCAGCCCACCCCGCCAGGGACAACCCTACGAGCAGTACTTC. Its protein is CSPPRQGQPYEQYF.

This clone has more than one count but fewer than ten. The rearrangement joins TRBV25-1 to TRBJ2-5, with D perhaps matching TRBD1 (5 bases). With 0 bases removed from V and 2 bases from J, the gap between germline ends came to 7 bases. This CDR3 has 14 residues. CDR1 is MGHDK, CDR2 SYGVNS, per germline. The CDR3 sequence is CASSEYRGQETQYF. The CDR3 DNA is TGTGCCAGCAGTGAATATAGGGGACAAGAGACCCAGTACTTC.